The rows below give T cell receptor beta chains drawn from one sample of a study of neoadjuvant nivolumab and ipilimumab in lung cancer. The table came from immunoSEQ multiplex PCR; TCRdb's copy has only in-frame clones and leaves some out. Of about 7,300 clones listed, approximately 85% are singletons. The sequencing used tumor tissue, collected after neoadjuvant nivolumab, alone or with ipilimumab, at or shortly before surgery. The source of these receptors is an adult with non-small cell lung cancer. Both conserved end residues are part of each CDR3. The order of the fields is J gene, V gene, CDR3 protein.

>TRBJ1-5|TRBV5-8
CASSLIHLGGNQPQHF
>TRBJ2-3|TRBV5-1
CASSSTGLLGTDTQYF
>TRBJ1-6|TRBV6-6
CASSENRGSYSPLHF
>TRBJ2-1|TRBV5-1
CASSLARGSNEQFF
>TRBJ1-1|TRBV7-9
CASSLGTGTMNTEAFF
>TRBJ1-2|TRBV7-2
CASSFPGGAYGYTF
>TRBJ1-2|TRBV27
CASSWTDLVYGYTF
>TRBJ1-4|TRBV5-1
CASGPRDRAEKLFF
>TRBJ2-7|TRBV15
CATSRARSGGAFYEQYF
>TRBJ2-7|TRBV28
CASSPSQEGEQYF
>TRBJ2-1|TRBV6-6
CASSRDSDNEQFF
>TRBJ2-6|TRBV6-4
CASSEEDNSGANVLTF
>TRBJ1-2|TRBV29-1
CSAEYGYTF
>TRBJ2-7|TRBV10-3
CAISEPDSEQYF
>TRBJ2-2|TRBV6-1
CASSVRAGGPGTGELFF
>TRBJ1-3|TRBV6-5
CASSYSPRQDGNTIYF
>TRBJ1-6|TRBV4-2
CASSQDTRGSPLHF
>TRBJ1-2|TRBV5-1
CASSQGPGGNYGYTF
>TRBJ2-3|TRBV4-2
CASSQDGSGTGLDTQYF
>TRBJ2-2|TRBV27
CASKSGGINTGELFF
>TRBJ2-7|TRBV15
CATSRDFADRGSYEQYF
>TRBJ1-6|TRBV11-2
CASTSLGGSNSPLHF
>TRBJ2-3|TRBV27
CASSRGRKGHHFTDTQYF
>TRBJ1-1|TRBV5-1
CASRGQGNTEAFF
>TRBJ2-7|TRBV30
CAWNRRGYEQYF
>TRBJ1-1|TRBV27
CATFSQGHRAFF
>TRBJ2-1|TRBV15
CATSSLGDRGRYNEQFF
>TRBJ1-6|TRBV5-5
CASSLWGTAPSPLHF
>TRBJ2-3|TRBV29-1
CSVGTGTDTQYF
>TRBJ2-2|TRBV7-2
CASSFLYTGELFF
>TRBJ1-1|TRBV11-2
CASSRGINTEAFF
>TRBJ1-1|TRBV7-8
CASRAQGASEAFF
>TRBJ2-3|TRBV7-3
CASSLSGLAGITDTQYF
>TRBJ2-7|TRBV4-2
CASSQGLAREQYF
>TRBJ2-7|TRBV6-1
CASTEDRVYEQYF
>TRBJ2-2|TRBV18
CASSPPSTNTGELFF
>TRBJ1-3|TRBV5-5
CASSLVPHSERSTIYF
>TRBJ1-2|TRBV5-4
CASSLTGGGHLYGYTF
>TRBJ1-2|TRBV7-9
CASSRSGTENYGYTF
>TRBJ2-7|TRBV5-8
CASSPAGYEQYF
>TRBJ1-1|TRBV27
CASSFFLNTEAFF
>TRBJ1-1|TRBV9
CASSAQSNTEAFF
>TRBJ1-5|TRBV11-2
CASSPQGYGNQPQHF
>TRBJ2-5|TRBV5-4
CASSPPPGRLETQYF
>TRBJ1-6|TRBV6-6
CASSSETEWDSPLHF
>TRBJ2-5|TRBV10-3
CAISDRGGAVETQYF
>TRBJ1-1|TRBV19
CASSINLNTEAFF
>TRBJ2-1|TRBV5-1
CASSSGTSDYNEQFF
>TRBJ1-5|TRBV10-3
CAISDPYQPQHF
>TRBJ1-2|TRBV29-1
CSVEEPDTRGYTF
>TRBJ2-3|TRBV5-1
CASSPGVVQDTQYF
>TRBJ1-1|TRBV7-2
CASSFQTGSAEAFF
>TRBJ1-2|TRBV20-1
CSARSRTGYTF
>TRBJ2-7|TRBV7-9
CASSTASSYVYEQYF
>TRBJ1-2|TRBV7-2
CASSLGTGNGYTF
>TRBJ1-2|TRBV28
CASSLWAEPYGYTF
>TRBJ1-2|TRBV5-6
CASSLDVGYTF